This TCR beta chain was identified during a study of cytomegalovirus exposure and HLA in healthy donors. The table lists this clone with a few counts. Primers included in the PCR were 60 Vbeta and 13 Jbeta primers. Profiled with immunoSEQ multiplex PCR; TCRdb holds only in-frame clones, not every one. The sample has some 130,000 clones, 65% to 80% seen once; the top ten hold more than 1.5%. Germline V lookup: CDR1 SGDLS, CDR2 YYNGEE. This CDR3 has 18 residues. This clonotype was sampled from a human donor in good health. Sequencing was performed on PBMCs. The chain recombines TRBV9 with TRBJ2-5, with TRBD2 matching 12 bases. The J call may be in error: the DNA end matches TRBJ2-7 better. The DNA of the CDR3 is TGTGCCAGCAGCGTAGCCCCTCGGACTAGCGGGGCCTCCTACGAGCAGTACTTC. Translating gives CASSVAPRTSGASYEQYF.